This T cell receptor (beta chain) was profiled in a study of CD8+CD57+ T cells in acquired aplastic anemia. Germline V gene lookup returns CDR1 SGHAT and CDR2 FQNNGV. This CDR3 is 12 amino acids long. V shed 5 bases and J shed 6 bases, with 11 bases lying between them. The template for TCR beta VDJ and CDR3 sequence profiling was genomic DNA. TCRdb redid the calling of the reads with MiXCR, one entry per CDR3 protein. The sample records 400,000 to 450,000 distinct CDR3 sequences, about two thirds being singletons. This clonotype was detected many times. The chain is built from TRBV11-2 and TRBJ2-7; unclear D gene. The TCR comes from a human donor in good health, serving as a control. What was sequenced was sorted CD4+, CD8+, or CD8+CD57+ T cells (not recorded which) from PBMCs. The CDR3 nucleotides are TGTGCCAGCAGCCAACGGGTTTTCGAGCAGTACTTC. Encoded protein: CASSQRVFEQYF. Filled out from reference TRBV11-2 and TRBJ2-7, the complete variable domain reads EAGVAQSPRYKIIEKRQSVAFWCNPISGHATLYWYQQILGQGPKLLIQFQNNGVVDDSQLPKDRFSAERLKGVDSTLKIQPAKLEDSAVYLCASSQRVFEQYFGPGTRLTVT.